This T cell receptor beta chain was documented in a study of T cells after posttransplantation cyclophosphamide. Study outcomes and limitations: TRB overlap between skin or GI tissue T cells and blood was limited.

This clone occurred many times. Its antigen is unidentified. The CDR3 runs 16 residues. V shed 7 bases and J 7 bases; nucleotides not matched to a gene: 14. Germline CDR1 reads MGHRA; CDR2 reads YSYEKL. Profiling relied on immunoSEQ multiplex PCR, and the TCRdb table lists in-frame clones only, not all of them. The sample shows more than 40,000 clones, no singletons; the ten largest hold roughly 2%. The material sequenced was PBMCs. The V gene is TRBV4-1, the J gene TRBJ2-1, with 9 bases aligning to TRBD2. This receptor was obtained from a man between 35 and 55 years old in good health, CMV-negative, and a related stem cell transplant donor. Written as DNA, the CDR3 is TGCGCCAGCAATTACCGGCGGGGGGGGTCGGGGAATGAGCAGTTCTTC. This translates into CASNYRRGGSGNEQFF.